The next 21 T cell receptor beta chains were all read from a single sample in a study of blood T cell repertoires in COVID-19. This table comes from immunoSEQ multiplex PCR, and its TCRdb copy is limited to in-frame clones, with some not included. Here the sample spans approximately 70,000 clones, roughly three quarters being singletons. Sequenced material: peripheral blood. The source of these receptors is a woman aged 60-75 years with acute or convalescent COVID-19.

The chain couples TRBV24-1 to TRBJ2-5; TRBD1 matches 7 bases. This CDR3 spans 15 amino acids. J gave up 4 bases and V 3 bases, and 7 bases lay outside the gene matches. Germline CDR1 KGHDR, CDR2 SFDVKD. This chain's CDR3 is CATSDPGTDGETQYF. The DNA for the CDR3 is TGTGCCACCAGTGATCCCGGGACAGATGGAGAGACCCAGTACTTC.

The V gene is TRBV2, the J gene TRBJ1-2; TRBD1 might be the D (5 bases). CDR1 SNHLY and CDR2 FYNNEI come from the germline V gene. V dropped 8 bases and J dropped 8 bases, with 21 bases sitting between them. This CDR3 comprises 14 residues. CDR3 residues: CASRYSRGGEGYTF. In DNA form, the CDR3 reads TGTGCCAGCCGCTACTCTCGTGGGGGGGAAGGCTACACCTTC.

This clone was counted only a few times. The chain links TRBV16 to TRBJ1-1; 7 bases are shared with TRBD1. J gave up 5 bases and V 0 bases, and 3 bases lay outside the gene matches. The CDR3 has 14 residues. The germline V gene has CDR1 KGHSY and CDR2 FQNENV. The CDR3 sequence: CASSQSQGPTEAFF. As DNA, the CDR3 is TGTGCCAGCAGCCAATCACAGGGGCCAACTGAAGCTTTCTTT.

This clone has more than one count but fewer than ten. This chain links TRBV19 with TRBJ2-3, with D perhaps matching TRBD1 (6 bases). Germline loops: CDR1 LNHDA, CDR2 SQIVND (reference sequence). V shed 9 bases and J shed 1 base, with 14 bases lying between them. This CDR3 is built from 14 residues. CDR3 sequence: CASRLTGGTDTQYF. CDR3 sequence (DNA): TGTGCCAGCCGCCTGACAGGAGGCACAGATACGCAGTATTTT.

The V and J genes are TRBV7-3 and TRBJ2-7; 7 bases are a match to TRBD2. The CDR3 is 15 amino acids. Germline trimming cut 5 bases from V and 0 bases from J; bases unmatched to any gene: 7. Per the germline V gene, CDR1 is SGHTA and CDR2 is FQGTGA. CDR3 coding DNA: TGTGCCAGCAGCCCCGGGCCTAGCGGCTCCTACGAGCAGTACTTC. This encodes CASSPGPSGSYEQYF.

The CDR3 DNA follows: TGTGCCAGCAGTGAAGCCCGACAGGGTGGTCGACCTGAAGCTTTCTTT. Its translation: CASSEARQGGRPEAFF. The chain couples TRBV2 to TRBJ1-1, with 7 bases fitting TRBD1. The CDR3 totals 16 residues. Trimming took 0 bases from V and 6 from J; bases not matched to a gene: 10. Germline CDR1 SNHLY, CDR2 FYNNEI.

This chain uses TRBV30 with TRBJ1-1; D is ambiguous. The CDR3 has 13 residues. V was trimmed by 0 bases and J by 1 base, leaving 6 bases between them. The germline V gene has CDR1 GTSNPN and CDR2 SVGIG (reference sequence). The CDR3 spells CAWSVQQNTEAFF. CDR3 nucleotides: TGTGCCTGGAGTGTACAACAGAACACTGAAGCTTTCTTT.

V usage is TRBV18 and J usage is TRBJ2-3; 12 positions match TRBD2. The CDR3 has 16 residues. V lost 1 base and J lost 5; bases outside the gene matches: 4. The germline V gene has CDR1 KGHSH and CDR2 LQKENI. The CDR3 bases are TGTGCCAGCTCACCACGATCTAGCGGGGGGGGAGATACGCAGTATTTT. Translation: CASSPRSSGGGDTQYF.

Written as DNA, the CDR3 is TGTGCCAGCAGCGTAGGGAGGGGCCGTTCCTACGAGCAGTACTTC. Translation: CASSVGRGRSYEQYF. V is TRBV9 and J is TRBJ2-7; maybe TRBD2 (6 bases). Trimming left V 0 bases short and J 1 base short, with 11 bases between. Germline CDR1 and CDR2: SGDLS and YYNGEE. The CDR3 totals 15 residues.

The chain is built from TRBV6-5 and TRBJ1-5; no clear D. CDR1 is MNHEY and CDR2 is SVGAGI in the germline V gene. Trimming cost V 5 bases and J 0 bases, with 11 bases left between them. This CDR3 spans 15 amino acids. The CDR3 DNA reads TGTGCCAGCAGTCCAGACGGGTATAGCAATCAGCCCCAGCATTTT. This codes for CASSPDGYSNQPQHF.

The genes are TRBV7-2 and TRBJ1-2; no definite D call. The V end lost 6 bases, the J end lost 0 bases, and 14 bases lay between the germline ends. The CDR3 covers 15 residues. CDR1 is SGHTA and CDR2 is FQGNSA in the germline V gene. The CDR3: CASRRSSDSNYGYTF. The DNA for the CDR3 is TGTGCCAGCAGAAGGTCTTCCGACTCTAACTATGGCTACACCTTC.

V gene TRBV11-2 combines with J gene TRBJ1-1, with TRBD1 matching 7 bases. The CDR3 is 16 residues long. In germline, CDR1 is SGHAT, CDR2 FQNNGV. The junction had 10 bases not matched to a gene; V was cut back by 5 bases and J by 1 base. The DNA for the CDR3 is TGTGCCAGCAGCCCCGAGGGGGCTCGGGGGAACACTGAAGCTTTCTTT. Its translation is CASSPEGARGNTEAFF.

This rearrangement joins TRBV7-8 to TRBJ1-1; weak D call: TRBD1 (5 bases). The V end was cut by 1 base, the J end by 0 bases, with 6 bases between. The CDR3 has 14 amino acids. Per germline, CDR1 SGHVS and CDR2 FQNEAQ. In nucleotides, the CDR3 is TGTGCCAGCAGCTTAGGACAGCTGAACACTGAAGCTTTCTTT. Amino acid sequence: CASSLGQLNTEAFF.

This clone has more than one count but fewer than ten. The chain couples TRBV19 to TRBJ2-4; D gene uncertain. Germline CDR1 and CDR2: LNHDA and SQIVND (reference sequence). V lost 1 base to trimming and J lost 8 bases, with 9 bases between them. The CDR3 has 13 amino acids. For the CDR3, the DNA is TGTGCCAGTAGTATAGTTGGCAGTGACATTCAGTACTTC. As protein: CASSIVGSDIQYF.

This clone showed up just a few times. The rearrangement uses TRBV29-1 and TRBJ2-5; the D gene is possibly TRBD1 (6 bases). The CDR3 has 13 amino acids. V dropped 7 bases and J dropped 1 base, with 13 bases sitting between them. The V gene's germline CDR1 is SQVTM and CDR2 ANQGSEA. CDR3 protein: CSAVGTSQETQYF. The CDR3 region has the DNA TGCAGCGCCGTAGGGACATCCCAAGAGACCCAGTACTTC.

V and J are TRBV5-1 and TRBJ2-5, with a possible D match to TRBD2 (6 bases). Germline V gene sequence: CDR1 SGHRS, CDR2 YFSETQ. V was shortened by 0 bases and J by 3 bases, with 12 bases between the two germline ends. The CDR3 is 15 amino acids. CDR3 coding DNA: TGCGCCAGCAGCTTGGGGGGAGGACGAGAAGAGACCCAGTACTTC. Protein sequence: CASSLGGGREETQYF.

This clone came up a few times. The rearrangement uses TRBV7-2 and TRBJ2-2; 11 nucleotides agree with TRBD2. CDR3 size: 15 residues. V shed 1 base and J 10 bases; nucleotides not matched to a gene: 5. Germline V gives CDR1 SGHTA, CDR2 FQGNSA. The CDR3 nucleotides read TGTGCCAGCAGCTTAGTTAGCGGGGGGGAGGTGGAGCTGTTTTTT. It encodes CASSLVSGGEVELFF. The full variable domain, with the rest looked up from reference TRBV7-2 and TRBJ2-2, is GAGVSQSPSNKVTEKGKDVELRCDPISGHTALYWYRQSLGQGLEFLIYFQGNSAPDKSGLPSDRFSAERTGGSVSTLTIQRTQQEDSAVYLCASSLVSGGEVELFFGEGSRLTVL.

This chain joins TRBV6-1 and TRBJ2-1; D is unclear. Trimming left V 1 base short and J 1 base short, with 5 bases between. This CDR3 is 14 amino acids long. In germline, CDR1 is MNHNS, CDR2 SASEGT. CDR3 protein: CASSEDGSYNEQFF. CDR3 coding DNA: TGTGCCAGCAGTGAAGACGGGTCCTACAATGAGCAGTTCTTC.

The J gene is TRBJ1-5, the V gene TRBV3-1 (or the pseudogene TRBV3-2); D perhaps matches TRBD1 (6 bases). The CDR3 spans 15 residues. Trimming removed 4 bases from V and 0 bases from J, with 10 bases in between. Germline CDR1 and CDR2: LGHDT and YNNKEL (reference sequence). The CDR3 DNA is TGTGCCAGCAGCCCGACAGGTAATAGCAATCAGCCCCAGCATTTT. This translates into CASSPTGNSNQPQHF.

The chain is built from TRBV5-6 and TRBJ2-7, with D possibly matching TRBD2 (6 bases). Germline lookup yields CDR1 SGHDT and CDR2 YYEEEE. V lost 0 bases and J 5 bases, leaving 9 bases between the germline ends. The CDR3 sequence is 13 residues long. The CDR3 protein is CASSLGGRNEQYF. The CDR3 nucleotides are TGTGCCAGCAGCTTGGGAGGGAGGAACGAGCAGTACTTC.

CDR3 DNA sequence: TGTGCCAGCAGCCCCGCAGGGGGCGTTACCCACGAGCAGTACTTC. Protein sequence: CASSPAGGVTHEQYF. V gene TRBV7-2 combines with J gene TRBJ2-7, with 8 nucleotides matching TRBD1. The germline V gene encodes CDR1 SGHTA and CDR2 FQGNSA. V lost 5 bases and J lost 5; bases outside the gene matches: 11. The CDR3 runs to 15 residues.